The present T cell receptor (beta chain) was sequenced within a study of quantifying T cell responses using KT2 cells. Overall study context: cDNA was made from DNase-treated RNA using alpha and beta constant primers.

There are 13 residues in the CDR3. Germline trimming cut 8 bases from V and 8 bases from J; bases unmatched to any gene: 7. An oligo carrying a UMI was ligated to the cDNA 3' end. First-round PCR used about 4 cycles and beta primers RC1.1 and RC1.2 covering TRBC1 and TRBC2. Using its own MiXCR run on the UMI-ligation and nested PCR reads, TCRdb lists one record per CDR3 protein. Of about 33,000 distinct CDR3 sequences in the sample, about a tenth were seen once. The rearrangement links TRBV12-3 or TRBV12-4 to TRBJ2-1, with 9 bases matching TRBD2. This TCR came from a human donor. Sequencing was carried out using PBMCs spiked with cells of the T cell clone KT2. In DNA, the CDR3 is TGTGCCAGCGGGGTAGCGGGAGTCTATGAGCAGTTCTTC. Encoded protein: CASGVAGVYEQFF.